The subject of this entry is one T cell receptor (beta chain). Trimming removed 6 bases from V and 2 bases from J, with 8 bases in between. CDR1 KGHSH and CDR2 LQKENI come from the germline V gene. The CDR3 is made up of 13 amino acids. Sequenced by immunoSEQ multiplex PCR; TCRdb stores in-frame clones only, minus some. The sample yields about 93,000 clones, around 95% seen once. The record originates from a study of technical replicates of blood from several donors. The gene calls are TRBV18 and TRBJ2-1; D is uncertain. The receptor comes from a human donor in good health. The sample was T cells isolated from PBMCs. The CDR3: CASSPNTYNEQFF. The CDR3 region has the DNA TGTGCCAGCTCCCCTAATACCTACAATGAGCAGTTCTTC.